This T cell receptor beta chain came from a study of shared clonotypes between healthy human individuals. Background on the study: The study enrolled a couple of women and a few men aged 18 to 49.

Turning to this clone: Its cognate antigen is unknown. The sample contains more than one DNA sequence encoding this CDR3.

Findings and limits, study-wide: Only a few donors were included, so the genetic and exposure-history diversity represented was limited.

Trimming left V 4 bases short and J 0 bases short, with 4 bases between. In germline, CDR1 is ENHRY, CDR2 SYGVKD. This CDR3 is built from 13 residues. Data came from immunoSEQ multiplex PCR; TCRdb stores just in-frame clones and leaves some out. Among approximately 1.5 million clones listed, approximately 98% were seen once. The source is a man aged 25-45 years in good health. This chain joins TRBV10-3 and TRBJ1-5; unclear D gene. Sequenced material: naive CD4+ T cells sorted from blood. Subset denoted: CD45RA+ positively selected. This CDR3 is CAISGDSNQPQHF. CDR3 DNA sequence: TGTGCCATCAGTGGGGATAGCAATCAGCCCCAGCATTTT.